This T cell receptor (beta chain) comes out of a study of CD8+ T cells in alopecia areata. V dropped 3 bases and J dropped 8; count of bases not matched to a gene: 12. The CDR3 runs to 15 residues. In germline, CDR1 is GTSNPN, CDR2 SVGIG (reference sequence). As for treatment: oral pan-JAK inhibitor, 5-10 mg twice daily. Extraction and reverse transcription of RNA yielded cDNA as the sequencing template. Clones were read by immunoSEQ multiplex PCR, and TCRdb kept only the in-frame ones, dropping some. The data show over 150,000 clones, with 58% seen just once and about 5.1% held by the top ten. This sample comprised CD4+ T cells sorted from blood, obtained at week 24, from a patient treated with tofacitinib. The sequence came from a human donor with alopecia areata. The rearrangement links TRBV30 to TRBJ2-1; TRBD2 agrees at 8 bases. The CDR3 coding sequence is TGTGCCTGGAGCCTTGGAAGCGGGAGAAGGTATGAGCAGTTCTTC. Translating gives CAWSLGSGRRYEQFF.